The rows below give T cell receptor beta chains drawn from one sample of a study of cytomegalovirus exposure and HLA in healthy donors. Data came from immunoSEQ multiplex PCR; TCRdb stores just in-frame clones and leaves some out. This table has over 150,000 clones, 84% appearing once. What was sequenced was PBMCs. These receptors were collected from a woman aged 18-29 years in good health and CMV-seropositive. Each CDR3 is given with its conserved first and last residue. D genes are given only for firm matches. Some rows mark clone size as missing; the rest say once, few, many or name a class of expanded clone.

clone_size: -
d_call: TRBD1
v_call: TRBV4-1
j_call: TRBJ2-3
cdr3_aa: CASSHDSRGTDTQYF
cdr3_nt: TGCGCCAGCAGCCACGACTCCAGGGGGACAGATACGCAGTATTTT

clone_size: -
d_call: TRBD1
v_call: TRBV5-1
j_call: TRBJ2-7
cdr3_aa: CASSLQGALNEQYF
cdr3_nt: TGCGCCAGCAGCTTACAGGGGGCGCTGAACGAGCAGTACTTC

clone_size: -
d_call: TRBD1
v_call: TRBV27
j_call: TRBJ2-1
cdr3_aa: CASSFGTAEDEQFF
cdr3_nt: TGTGCCAGCAGTTTCGGGACAGCGGAGGATGAGCAGTTCTTC

clone_size: -
d_call: -
v_call: TRBV9
j_call: TRBJ1-6
cdr3_aa: CASSVASHNSPLHF
cdr3_nt: TGTGCCAGCAGCGTAGCGAGCCATAATTCACCCCTCCACTTT

clone_size: -
d_call: -
v_call: TRBV7-9
j_call: TRBJ1-3
cdr3_aa: CASRERRSGNTIYF
cdr3_nt: TGTGCCAGCAGAGAGCGCCGCTCTGGAAACACCATATATTTT

clone_size: -
d_call: TRBD1
v_call: TRBV5-6
j_call: TRBJ2-3
cdr3_aa: CASSLGGQGPTDTQYF
cdr3_nt: TGTGCCAGCAGCTTGGGAGGACAGGGTCCCACAGATACGCAGTATTTT

clone_size: -
d_call: TRBD1
v_call: TRBV29-1
j_call: TRBJ2-2
cdr3_aa: CSVVSPRTGATGELFF
cdr3_nt: TGCAGCGTTGTAAGTCCTAGGACAGGGGCCACCGGGGAGCTGTTTTTT

clone_size: -
d_call: -
v_call: TRBV18
j_call: TRBJ2-7
cdr3_aa: CASSPPGLRISYEQYF
cdr3_nt: TGTGCCAGCTCACCCCCGGGACTGAGAATCTCCTACGAGCAGTACTTC

clone_size: -
d_call: TRBD2
v_call: TRBV4-2
j_call: TRBJ2-3
cdr3_aa: CASSQDFSSGGGDTQYF
cdr3_nt: TGTGCCAGCAGCCAAGACTTTTCTAGCGGGGGCGGAGATACGCAGTATTTT

clone_size: -
d_call: -
v_call: TRBV6-4
j_call: TRBJ1-2
cdr3_aa: CASRVLEGLAYGYTF
cdr3_nt: TGTGCCAGCAGGGTCCTTGAGGGCTTAGCCTATGGCTACACCTTC

clone_size: -
d_call: -
v_call: TRBV4-1
j_call: TRBJ2-5
cdr3_aa: CASSQDYGGFEETQYF
cdr3_nt: TGCGCCAGCAGCCAAGATTATGGCGGCTTCGAAGAGACCCAGTACTTC

clone_size: -
d_call: -
v_call: TRBV19
j_call: TRBJ2-3
cdr3_aa: CASSIDRGDTDTQYF
cdr3_nt: TGTGCCAGTAGTATAGATCGCGGGGATACAGATACGCAGTATTTT

clone_size: few
d_call: -
v_call: TRBV6-1
j_call: TRBJ2-5
cdr3_aa: CASTEPPGLQYF
cdr3_nt: TGTGCCAGCACCGAGCCTCCCGGACTTCAGTACTTC

clone_size: -
d_call: TRBD1
v_call: TRBV7-9
j_call: TRBJ1-1
cdr3_aa: CASSMGQGIGEAFF
cdr3_nt: TGTGCCAGCAGCATGGGACAGGGAATAGGTGAAGCTTTCTTT

clone_size: -
d_call: TRBD2
v_call: TRBV2
j_call: TRBJ2-1
cdr3_aa: CASSAGTSDVNEQFF
cdr3_nt: TGTGCCAGCAGCGCCGGGACTAGCGACGTCAATGAGCAGTTCTTC

clone_size: -
d_call: -
v_call: TRBV10-1
j_call: TRBJ1-4
cdr3_aa: CASSESNRGNEKLFF
cdr3_nt: TGCGCCAGCAGTGAGTCGAATAGAGGAAATGAAAAACTGTTTTTT

clone_size: -
d_call: TRBD2
v_call: TRBV29-1
j_call: TRBJ2-3
cdr3_aa: CSGEETSGDTQYF
cdr3_nt: TGCAGCGGAGAAGAGACTAGCGGAGATACGCAGTATTTT

clone_size: once
d_call: TRBD1
v_call: TRBV28
j_call: TRBJ1-1
cdr3_aa: CASSGSRDRKAFF
cdr3_nt: TGTGCCAGCAGCGGCTCCCGGGACAGGAAAGCTTTCTTT

clone_size: once
d_call: TRBD1
v_call: TRBV19
j_call: TRBJ2-3
cdr3_aa: CASSSRRQGSDTQYF
cdr3_nt: TGTGCCAGTAGTTCGCGGCGACAGGGCTCAGATACGCAGTATTTT

clone_size: few
d_call: -
v_call: TRBV27
j_call: TRBJ1-5
cdr3_aa: CASRATGSNQPQHF
cdr3_nt: TGTGCCAGCAGGGCGACAGGTAGCAATCAGCCCCAGCATTTT

clone_size: -
d_call: TRBD1
v_call: TRBV27
j_call: TRBJ1-6
cdr3_aa: CASRMTGGSPLHF
cdr3_nt: TGTGCCAGCAGAATGACAGGGGGTTCACCCCTCCACTTT

clone_size: -
d_call: -
v_call: TRBV9
j_call: TRBJ2-6
cdr3_aa: CASSVQGWGANVLTF
cdr3_nt: TGTGCCAGCAGCGTGCAGGGATGGGGGGCCAACGTCCTGACTTTC

clone_size: once
d_call: -
v_call: TRBV4-2
j_call: TRBJ2-6
cdr3_aa: CASSQDFGGANVLTF
cdr3_nt: TGTGCCAGCAGCCAAGATTTCGGTGGGGCCAACGTCCTGACTTTC

clone_size: -
d_call: -
v_call: TRBV29-1
j_call: TRBJ1-1
cdr3_aa: CSGGGTNTEAFF
cdr3_nt: TGCAGCGGGGGAGGGACGAACACTGAAGCTTTCTTT

clone_size: -
d_call: TRBD2
v_call: TRBV9
j_call: TRBJ2-5
cdr3_aa: CASSVALTSGGQETQYF
cdr3_nt: TGTGCCAGCAGCGTAGCCCTGACTAGCGGGGGCCAAGAGACCCAGTACTTC

clone_size: -
d_call: -
v_call: TRBV5-1
j_call: TRBJ2-2
cdr3_aa: CASSFDISGTGELFF
cdr3_nt: TGCGCCAGCAGCTTCGATATTTCGGGCACCGGGGAGCTGTTTTTT